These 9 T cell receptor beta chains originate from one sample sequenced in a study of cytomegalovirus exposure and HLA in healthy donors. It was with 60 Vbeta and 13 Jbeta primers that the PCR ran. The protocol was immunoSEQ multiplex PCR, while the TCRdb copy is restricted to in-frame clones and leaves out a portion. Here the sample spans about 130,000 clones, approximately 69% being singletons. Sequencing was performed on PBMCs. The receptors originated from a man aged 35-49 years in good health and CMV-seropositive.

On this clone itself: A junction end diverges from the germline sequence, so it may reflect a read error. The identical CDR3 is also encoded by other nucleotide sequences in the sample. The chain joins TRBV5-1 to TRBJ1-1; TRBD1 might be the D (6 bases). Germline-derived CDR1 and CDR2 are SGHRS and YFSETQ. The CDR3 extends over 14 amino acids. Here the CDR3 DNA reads TGTGCCAGCAGCTTGGGGGGCAGTGTGACTGAAGCTTTCTTT. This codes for CASSLGGSVTEAFF.

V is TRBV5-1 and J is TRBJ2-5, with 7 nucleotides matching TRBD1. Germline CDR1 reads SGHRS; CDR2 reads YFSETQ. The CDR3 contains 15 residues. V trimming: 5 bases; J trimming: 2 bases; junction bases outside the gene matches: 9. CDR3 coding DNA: TGCGCCAGCAGATATCCTCGGGACAGACAAGAGACCCAGTACTTC. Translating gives CASRYPRDRQETQYF. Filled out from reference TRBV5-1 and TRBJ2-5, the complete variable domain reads KAGVTQTPRYLIKTRGQQVTLSCSPISGHRSVSWYQQTPGQGLQFLFEYFSETQRNKGNFPGRFSGRQFSNSRSEMNVSTLELGDSALYLCASRYPRDRQETQYFGPGTRLLVL.

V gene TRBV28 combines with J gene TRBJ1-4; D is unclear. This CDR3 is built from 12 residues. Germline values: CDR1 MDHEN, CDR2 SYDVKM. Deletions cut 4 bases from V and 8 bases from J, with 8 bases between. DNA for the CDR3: TGTGCCAGCAGTTCCTCGGGGGAAAAACTGTTTTTT. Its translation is CASSSSGEKLFF.

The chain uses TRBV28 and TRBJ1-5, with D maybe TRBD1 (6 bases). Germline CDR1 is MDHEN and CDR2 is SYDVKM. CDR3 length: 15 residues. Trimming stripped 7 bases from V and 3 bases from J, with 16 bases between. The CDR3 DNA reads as TGTGCCAGCACCCAACTAGGACAGCACAATCAGCCCCAGCATTTT. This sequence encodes CASTQLGQHNQPQHF.

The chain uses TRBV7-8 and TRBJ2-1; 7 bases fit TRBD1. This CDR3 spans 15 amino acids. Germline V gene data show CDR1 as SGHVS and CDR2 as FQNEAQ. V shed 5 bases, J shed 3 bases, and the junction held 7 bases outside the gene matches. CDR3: CASSRGRGNYNEQFF. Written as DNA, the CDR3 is TGTGCCAGCAGCCGAGGCAGGGGGAACTACAATGAGCAGTTCTTC.

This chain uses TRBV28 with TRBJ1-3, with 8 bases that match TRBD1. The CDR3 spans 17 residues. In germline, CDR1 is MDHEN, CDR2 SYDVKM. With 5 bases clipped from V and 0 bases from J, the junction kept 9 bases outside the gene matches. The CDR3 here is CASSPGQGPHSGNTIYF. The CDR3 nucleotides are TGTGCCAGCAGTCCTGGACAGGGACCCCACTCTGGAAACACCATATATTTT.

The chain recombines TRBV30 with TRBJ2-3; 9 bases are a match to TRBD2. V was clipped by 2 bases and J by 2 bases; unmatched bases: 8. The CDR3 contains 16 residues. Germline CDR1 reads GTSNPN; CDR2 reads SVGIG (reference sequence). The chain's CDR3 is CAWSSFSSGDTDTQYF. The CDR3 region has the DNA TGTGCCTGGAGTTCTTTTTCTAGCGGGGACACAGATACGCAGTATTTT.

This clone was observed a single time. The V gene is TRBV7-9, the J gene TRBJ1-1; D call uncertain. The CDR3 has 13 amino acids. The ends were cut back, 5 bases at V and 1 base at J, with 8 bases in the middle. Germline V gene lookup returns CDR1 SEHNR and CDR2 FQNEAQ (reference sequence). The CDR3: CASSVTTNTEAFF. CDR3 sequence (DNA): TGTGCCAGCAGCGTAACAACGAACACTGAAGCTTTCTTT.

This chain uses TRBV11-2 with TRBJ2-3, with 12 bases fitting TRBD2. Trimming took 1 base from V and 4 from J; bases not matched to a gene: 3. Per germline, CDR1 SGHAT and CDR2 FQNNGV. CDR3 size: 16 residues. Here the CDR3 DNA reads TGTGCCAGCAGCTTAGGTCTAGCGGGGGGGGCAGATACGCAGTATTTT. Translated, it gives CASSLGLAGGADTQYF.